This TCR beta chain was sequenced during a study of CXCR3-negative and CXCR3-positive naive CD8 T cells. Study-level results: Fresh PBMCs were used in most assays, and CXCR3 expression partially decreased after cryopreservation. Both naive subsets showed comparably high diversity, and memory CD8+ cells showed much lower diversity.

Among CD8+ T cells, naive ones were CD45RO-CCR7+CD27+CD95-. The CDR3 length is 17 residues. About this clonotype itself: The antigen is unknown.

Researchers prepared the TRB cDNA libraries using 5' RACE with UMI labels. TCRdb re-called the 5' RACE reads; one entry per CDR3 protein, DNA not given. The sample holds some 130,000 distinct CDR3 sequences. The sequencing sample was made of naive CXCR3- CD8+ T cells from blood. Indicated subset: CD45RO-CCR7+CD27+CD95- naive CD8+ T cells lacking CXCR3 (TNR3-). This clonotype originated in a human donor in good health. Some clones in this sample may be carry-over from other donors' samples. The gene calls are TRBV12-3 or TRBV12-4 and TRBJ2-7; TCRdb gives TRBD2 as the D gene, but with no DNA this cannot be confirmed. The CDR3 region is CASRSDDSGRAAGEQYF.